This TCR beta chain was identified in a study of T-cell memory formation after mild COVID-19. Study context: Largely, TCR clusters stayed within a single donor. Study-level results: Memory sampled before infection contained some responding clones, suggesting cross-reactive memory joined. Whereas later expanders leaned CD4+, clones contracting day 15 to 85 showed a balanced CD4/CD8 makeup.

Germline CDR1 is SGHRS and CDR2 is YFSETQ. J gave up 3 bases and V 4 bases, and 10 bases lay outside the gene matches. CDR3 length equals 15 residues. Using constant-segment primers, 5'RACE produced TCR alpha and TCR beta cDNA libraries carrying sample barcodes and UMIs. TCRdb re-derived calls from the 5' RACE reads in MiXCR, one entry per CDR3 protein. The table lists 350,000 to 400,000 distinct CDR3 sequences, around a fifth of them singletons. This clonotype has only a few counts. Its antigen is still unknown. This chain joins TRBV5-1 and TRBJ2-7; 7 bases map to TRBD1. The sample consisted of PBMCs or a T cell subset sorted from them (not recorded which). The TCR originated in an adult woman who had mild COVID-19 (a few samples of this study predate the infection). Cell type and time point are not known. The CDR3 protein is CASSLFGTARYEQYF. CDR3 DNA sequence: TGCGCCAGCAGCCTTTTCGGGACAGCTCGCTACGAGCAGTACTTC.